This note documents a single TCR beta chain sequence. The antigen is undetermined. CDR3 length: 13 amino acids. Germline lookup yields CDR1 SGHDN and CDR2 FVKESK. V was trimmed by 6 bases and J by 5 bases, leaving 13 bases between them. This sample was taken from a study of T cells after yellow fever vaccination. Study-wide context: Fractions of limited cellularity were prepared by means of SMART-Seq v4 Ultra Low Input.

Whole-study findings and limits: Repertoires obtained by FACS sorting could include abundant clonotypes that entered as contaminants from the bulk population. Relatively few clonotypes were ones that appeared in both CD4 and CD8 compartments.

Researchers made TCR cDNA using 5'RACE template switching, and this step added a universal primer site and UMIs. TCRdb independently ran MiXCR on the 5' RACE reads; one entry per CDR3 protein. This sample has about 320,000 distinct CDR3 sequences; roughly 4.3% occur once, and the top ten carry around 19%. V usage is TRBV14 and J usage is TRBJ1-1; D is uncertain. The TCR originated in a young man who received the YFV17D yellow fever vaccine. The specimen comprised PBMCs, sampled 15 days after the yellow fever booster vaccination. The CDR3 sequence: CASSRNRRTEAFF. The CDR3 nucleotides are TGTGCCAGCAGTCGAAACAGAAGGACTGAAGCTTTCTTT. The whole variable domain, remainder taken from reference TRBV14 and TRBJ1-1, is EAGVTQFPSHSVIEKGQTVTLRCDPISGHDNLYWYRRVMGKEIKFLLHFVKESKQDESGMPNNRFLAERTGGTYSTLKVQPAELEDSGVYFCASSRNRRTEAFFGQGTRLTVV.